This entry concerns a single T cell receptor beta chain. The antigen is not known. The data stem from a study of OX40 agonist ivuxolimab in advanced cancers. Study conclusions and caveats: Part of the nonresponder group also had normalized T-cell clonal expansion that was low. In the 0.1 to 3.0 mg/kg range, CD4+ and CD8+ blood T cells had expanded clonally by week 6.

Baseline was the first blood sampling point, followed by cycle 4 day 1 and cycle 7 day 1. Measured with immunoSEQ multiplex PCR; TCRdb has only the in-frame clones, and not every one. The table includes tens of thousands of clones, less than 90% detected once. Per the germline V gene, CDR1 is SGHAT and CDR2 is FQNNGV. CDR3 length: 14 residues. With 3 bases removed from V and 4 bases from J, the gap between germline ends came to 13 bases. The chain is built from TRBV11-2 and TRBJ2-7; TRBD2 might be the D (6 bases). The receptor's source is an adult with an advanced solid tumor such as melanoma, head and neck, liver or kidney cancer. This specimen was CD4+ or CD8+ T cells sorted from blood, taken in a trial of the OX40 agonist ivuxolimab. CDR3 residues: CASSLSLGGYEQYF. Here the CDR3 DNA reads TGTGCCAGCAGCTTGAGCCTTGGGGGGTACGAGCAGTACTTC.